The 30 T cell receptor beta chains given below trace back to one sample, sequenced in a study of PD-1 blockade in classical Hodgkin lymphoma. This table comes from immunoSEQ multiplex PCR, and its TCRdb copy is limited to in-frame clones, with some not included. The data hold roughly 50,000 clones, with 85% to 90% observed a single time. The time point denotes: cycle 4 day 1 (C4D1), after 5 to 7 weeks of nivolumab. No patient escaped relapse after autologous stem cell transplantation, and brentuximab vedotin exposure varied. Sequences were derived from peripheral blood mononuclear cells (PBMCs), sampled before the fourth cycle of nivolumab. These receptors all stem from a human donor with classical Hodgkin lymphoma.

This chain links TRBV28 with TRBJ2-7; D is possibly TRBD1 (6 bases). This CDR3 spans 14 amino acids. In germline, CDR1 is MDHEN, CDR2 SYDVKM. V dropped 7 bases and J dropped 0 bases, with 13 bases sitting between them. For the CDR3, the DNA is TGTGCCAGCATCCCCGGGACACGCTCCTACGAGCAGTACTTC. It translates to CASIPGTRSYEQYF.

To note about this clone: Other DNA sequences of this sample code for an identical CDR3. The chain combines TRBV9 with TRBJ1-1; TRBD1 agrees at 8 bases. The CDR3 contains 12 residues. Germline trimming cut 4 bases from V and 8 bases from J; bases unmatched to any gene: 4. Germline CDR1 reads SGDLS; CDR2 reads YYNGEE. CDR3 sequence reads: CASSPGGAEAFF. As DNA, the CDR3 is TGTGCCAGCAGCCCAGGGGGCGCGGAAGCTTTCTTT.

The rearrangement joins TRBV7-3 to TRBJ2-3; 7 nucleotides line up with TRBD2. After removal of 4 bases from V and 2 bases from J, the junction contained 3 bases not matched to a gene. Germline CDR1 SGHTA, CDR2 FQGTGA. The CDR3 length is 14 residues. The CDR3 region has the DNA TGTGCCAGCAGCTCCGGGACTACCACAGATACGCAGTATTTT. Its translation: CASSSGTTTDTQYF.

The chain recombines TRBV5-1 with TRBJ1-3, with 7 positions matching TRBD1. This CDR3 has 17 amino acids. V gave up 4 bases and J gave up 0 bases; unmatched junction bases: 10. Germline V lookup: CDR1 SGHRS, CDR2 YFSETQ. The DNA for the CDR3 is TGCGCCAGCAGCACCGGGACAGCAGTTTTCTCTGGAAACACCATATATTTT. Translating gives CASSTGTAVFSGNTIYF. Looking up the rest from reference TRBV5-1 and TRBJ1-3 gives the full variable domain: KAGVTQTPRYLIKTRGQQVTLSCSPISGHRSVSWYQQTPGQGLQFLFEYFSETQRNKGNFPGRFSGRQFSNSRSEMNVSTLELGDSALYLCASSTGTAVFSGNTIYFGEGSWLTVV.

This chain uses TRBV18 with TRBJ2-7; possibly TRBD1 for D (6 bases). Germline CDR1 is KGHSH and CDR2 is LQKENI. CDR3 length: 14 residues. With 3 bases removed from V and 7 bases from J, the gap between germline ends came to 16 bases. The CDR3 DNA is TGTGCCAGCTCACCGACAGTTCCGGACAGAGAGCAGTACTTC. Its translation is CASSPTVPDREQYF.

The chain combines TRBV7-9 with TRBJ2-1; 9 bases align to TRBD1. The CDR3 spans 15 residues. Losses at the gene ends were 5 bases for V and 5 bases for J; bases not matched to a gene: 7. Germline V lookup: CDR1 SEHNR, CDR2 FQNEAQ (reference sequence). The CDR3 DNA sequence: TGTGCCAGCAGCCACCGGGACAGGGACAACAATGAGCAGTTCTTC. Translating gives CASSHRDRDNNEQFF.

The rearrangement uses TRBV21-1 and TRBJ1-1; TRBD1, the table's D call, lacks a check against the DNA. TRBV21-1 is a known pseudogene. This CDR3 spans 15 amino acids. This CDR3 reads CASSKADRGVTEAFF. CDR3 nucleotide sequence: TGTGCCAGCAGCAAAGCGGACAGGGGAGTAACTGAAGCTTTCTTT.

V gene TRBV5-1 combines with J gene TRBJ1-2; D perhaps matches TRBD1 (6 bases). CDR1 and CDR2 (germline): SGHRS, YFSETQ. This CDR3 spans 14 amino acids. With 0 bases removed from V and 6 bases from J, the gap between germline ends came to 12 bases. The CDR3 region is CASSLARGADGYTF. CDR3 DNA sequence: TGCGCCAGCAGCTTGGCTCGGGGGGCTGATGGCTACACCTTC.

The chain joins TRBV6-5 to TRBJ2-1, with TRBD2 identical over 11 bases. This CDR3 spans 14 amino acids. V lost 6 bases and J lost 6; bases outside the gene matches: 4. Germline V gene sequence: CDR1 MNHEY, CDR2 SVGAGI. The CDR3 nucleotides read TGTGCCAGCAGGTCCGGGACTAGCGGCAATGAGCAGTTCTTC. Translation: CASRSGTSGNEQFF.

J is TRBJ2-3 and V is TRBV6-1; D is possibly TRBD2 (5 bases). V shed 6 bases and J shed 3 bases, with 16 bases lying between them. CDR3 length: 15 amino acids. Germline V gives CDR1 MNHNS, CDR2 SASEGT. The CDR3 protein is CASRPRETATDTQYF. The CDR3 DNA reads TGTGCCAGCAGACCCCGGGAAACGGCGACAGATACGCAGTATTTT.

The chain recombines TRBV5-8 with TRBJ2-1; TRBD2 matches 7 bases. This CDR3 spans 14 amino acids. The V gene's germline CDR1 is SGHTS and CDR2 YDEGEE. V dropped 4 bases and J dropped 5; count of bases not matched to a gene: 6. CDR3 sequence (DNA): TGTGCCAGCAGCAAGCGGGGACGGAACAATGAGCAGTTCTTC. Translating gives CASSKRGRNNEQFF.

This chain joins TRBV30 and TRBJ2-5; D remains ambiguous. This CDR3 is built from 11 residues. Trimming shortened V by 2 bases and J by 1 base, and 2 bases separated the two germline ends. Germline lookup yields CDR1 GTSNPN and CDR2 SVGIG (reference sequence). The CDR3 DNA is TGTGCCTGGAGTACCCAAGAGACCCAGTACTTC. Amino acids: CAWSTQETQYF.

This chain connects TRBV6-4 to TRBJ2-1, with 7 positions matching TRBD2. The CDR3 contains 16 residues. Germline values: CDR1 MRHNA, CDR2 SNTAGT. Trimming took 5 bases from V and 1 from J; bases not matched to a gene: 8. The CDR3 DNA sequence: TGTGCCAGCAGTATACGGGGGGACCGATCCTACAATGAGCAGTTCTTC. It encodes CASSIRGDRSYNEQFF.

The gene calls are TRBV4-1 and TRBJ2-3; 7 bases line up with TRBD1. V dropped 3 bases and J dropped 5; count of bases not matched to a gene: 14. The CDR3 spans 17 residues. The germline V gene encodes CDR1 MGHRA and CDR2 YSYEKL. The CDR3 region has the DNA TGCGCCAGCAGCCACCTAATCCGGGACAGTGGAAAAGATACGCAGTATTTT. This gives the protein CASSHLIRDSGKDTQYF.

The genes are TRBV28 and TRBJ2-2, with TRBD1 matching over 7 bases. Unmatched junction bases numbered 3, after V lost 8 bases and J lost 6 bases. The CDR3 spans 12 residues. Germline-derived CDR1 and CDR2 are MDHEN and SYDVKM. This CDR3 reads CASGTGAGELFF. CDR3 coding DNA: TGTGCCAGCGGTACAGGGGCCGGGGAGCTGTTTTTT.

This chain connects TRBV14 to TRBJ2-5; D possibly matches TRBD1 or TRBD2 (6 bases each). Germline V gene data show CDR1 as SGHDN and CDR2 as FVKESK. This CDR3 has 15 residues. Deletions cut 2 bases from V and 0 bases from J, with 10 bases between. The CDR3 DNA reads TGTGCCAGCAGCCAACAGGGGAGGAACCAAGAGACCCAGTACTTC. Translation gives CASSQQGRNQETQYF.

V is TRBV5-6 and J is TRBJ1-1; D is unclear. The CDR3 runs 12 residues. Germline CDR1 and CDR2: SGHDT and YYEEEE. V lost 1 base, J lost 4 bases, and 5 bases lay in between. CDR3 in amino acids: CASSLRGTEAFF. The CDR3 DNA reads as TGTGCCAGCAGCTTGCGGGGCACTGAAGCTTTCTTT.

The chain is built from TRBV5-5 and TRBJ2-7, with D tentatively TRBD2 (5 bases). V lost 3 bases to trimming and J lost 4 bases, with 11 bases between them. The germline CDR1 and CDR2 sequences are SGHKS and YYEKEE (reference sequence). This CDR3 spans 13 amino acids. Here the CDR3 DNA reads TGTGCCAGCAGCTGGAGAAGCGGTTACGAGCAGTACTTC. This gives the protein CASSWRSGYEQYF.

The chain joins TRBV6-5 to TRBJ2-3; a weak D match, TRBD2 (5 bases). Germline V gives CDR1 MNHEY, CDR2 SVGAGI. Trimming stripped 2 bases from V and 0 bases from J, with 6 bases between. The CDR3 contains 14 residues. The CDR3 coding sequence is TGTGCCAGCAGTTACGGCGGGAGCACAGATACGCAGTATTTT. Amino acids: CASSYGGSTDTQYF.

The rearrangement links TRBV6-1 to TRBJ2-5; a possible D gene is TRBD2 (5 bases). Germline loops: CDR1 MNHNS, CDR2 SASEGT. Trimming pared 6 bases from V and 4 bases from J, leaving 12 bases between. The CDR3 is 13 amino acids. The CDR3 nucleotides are TGTGCCAGCAGATTATCTCGGGGAGAGACCCAGTACTTC. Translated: CASRLSRGETQYF.

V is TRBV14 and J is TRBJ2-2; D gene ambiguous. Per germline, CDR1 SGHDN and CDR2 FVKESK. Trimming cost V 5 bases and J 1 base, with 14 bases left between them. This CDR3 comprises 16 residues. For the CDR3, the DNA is TGTGCCAGCAGCGAAAGTGTACGCGGGAACACCGGGGAGCTGTTTTTT. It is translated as CASSESVRGNTGELFF.

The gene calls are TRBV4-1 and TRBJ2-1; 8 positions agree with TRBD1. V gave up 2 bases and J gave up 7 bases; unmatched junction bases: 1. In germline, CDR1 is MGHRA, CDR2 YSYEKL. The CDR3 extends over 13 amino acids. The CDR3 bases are TGCGCCAGCAGCCAAACAGGGGGAAATGAGCAGTTCTTC. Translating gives CASSQTGGNEQFF.

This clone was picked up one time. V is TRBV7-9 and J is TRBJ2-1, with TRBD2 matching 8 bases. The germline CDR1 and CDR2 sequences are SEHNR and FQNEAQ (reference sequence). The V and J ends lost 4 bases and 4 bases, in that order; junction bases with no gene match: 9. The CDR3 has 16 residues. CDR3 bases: TGTGCCAGCAGCTCGCGGGGGGAACCCCTTTACAATGAGCAGTTCTTC. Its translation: CASSSRGEPLYNEQFF.

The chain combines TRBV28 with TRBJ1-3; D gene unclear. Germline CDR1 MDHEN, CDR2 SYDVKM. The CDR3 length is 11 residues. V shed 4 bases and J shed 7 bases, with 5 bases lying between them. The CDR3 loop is CASSSPNTIYF. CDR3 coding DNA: TGTGCCAGCAGTTCCCCGAACACCATATATTTT.

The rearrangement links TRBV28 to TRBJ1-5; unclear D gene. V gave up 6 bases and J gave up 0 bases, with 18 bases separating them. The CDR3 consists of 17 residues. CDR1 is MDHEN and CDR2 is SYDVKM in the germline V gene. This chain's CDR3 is CASSRHAGQDSNQPQHF. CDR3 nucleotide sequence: TGTGCCAGCAGCAGACATGCCGGCCAGGATAGCAATCAGCCCCAGCATTTT.

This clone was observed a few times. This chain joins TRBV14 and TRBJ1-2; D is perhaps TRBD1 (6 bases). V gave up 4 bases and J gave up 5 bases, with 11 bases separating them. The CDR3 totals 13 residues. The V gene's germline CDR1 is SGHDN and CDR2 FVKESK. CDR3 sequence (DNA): TGTGCCAGCAGCCCGGGACATAAGTATGGCTACACCTTC. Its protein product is CASSPGHKYGYTF.

The CDR3 DNA reads TGTGCCAACTCGGACAGGGGGTATGGCTACACCTTC. It encodes CANSDRGYGYTF. The rearrangement links TRBV6-1 to TRBJ1-2; 10 nucleotides agree with TRBD1. The CDR3 totals 12 residues. CDR1 is MNHNS and CDR2 is SASEGT in the germline V gene. Trimming at V came to 10 bases and at J to 5 bases, leaving 4 bases not matched to a gene.

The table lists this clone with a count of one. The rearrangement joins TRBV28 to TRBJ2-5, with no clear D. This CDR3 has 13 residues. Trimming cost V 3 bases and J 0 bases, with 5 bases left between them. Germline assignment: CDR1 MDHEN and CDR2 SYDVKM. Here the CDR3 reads CASSFEYQETQYF. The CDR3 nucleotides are TGTGCCAGCAGTTTCGAGTACCAAGAGACCCAGTACTTC. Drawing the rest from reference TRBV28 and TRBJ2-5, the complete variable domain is DVKVTQSSRYLVKRTGEKVFLECVQDMDHENMFWYRQDPGLGLRLIYFSYDVKMKEKGDIPEGYSVSREKKERFSLILESASTNQTSMYLCASSFEYQETQYFGPGTRLLVL.

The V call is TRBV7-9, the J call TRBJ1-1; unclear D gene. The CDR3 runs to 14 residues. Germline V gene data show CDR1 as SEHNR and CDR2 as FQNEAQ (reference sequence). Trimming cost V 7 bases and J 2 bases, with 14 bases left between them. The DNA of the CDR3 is TGTGCCAGCACCGCCCGGGTACCTAACACTGAAGCTTTCTTT. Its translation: CASTARVPNTEAFF.

The CDR3: CAWLSGRHQYF. DNA for the CDR3: TGTGCCTGGCTTAGCGGGAGGCATCAGTATTTT. The chain combines TRBV30 with TRBJ2-3, with 10 bases fitting TRBD2. Germline CDR1 GTSNPN, CDR2 SVGIG (reference sequence). The CDR3 is 11 residues long. With V trimmed by 5 bases and J by 12 bases, 5 bases remained unmatched.